The T cell receptor beta chain under discussion was sequenced for a study of OX40 agonist ivuxolimab in advanced cancers. The wider study: Treatment of patients was with ivuxolimab, an agonistic anti-OX40 (CD134) antibody. People in dose escalation had one of these cancers: hepatocellular carcinoma, melanoma, renal cell or head and neck cancer. Findings and limits, study-wide: Dosing at 0.1 to 3.0 mg/kg was accompanied by clonal expansion of CD4+ and CD8+ blood T cells by week 6.

The repertoire was sequenced with immunoSEQ multiplex PCR; TCRdb's copy has only in-frame clones and lacks some. The table includes around 70,000 clones, roughly 86% detected once. Germline values: CDR1 MDHEN, CDR2 SYDVKM. CDR3 size: 14 residues. V gave up 10 bases and J gave up 7 bases; unmatched junction bases: 13. This clone came up a few times. Its antigen is undetermined. Anyone with autoimmune disease history or systemic immunosuppression was excluded. Material: CD4+ or CD8+ T cells sorted from blood, obtained in a trial of the OX40 agonist ivuxolimab. This clonotype was sampled from an adult with an advanced solid tumor such as melanoma, head and neck, liver or kidney cancer. The chain links TRBV28 to TRBJ1-5; 7 bases line up with TRBD1. The CDR3 nucleotides are TGTGCCACCCTCTGGGAGGGGGCGGGACAGCCCCAGCATTTT. Protein product: CATLWEGAGQPQHF.